What follows is one T cell receptor beta chain and its context. Other DNA sequences within the sample encode an identical CDR3. In germline, CDR1 is SGHRS, CDR2 YFSETQ. V was clipped by 0 bases and J by 0 bases; unmatched bases: 1. This CDR3 spans 17 amino acids. The data originate from a study of cytomegalovirus exposure and HLA in healthy donors. Overall study context: Within an early data release were 65 million to 90 million unique TCRs drawn from HLA-typed donors.

Amplification used 60 Vbeta primers and 13 Jbeta primers. Data came from immunoSEQ multiplex PCR; TCRdb stores just in-frame clones and leaves some out. The table has roughly 150,000 clones, 75% to 90% seen once. Healthy bone marrow donors made up the cohort. The chain recombines TRBV5-1 with TRBJ2-2; TRBD2 aligns across 11 bases. Sample: PBMCs. The clonotype originates from a boy between 2 and 15 years old in good health and CMV-seronegative. CDR3: CASSLVLAGANTGELFF. As DNA, the CDR3 is TGCGCCAGCAGCTTGGTACTAGCGGGGGCGAACACCGGGGAGCTGTTTTTT. The full variable domain, in which reference TRBV5-1 and TRBJ2-2 provide the parts outside the CDR3, is KAGVTQTPRYLIKTRGQQVTLSCSPISGHRSVSWYQQTPGQGLQFLFEYFSETQRNKGNFPGRFSGRQFSNSRSEMNVSTLELGDSALYLCASSLVLAGANTGELFFGEGSRLTVL.